Listed below are T cell receptor beta chains from one sample, sequenced in a study of blood T cell repertoires in COVID-19. The assay was immunoSEQ multiplex PCR, and TCRdb's table has in-frame clones only and misses some. The repertoire has 150,000 to 200,000 clones, 89% of them found once; the top ten carry under 2%. Sequences were obtained from peripheral blood. Receptors originate from a man aged 18 to 30 who had recovered from COVID-19. Both conserved end residues are trimmed from each CDR3. Each record gives: V gene, J gene, D gene, CDR3 protein. The D gene is left open where the match is weak.

TRBV28	TRBJ2-6	.	ASKAGSGANVLT
TRBV29-1	TRBJ2-3	TRBD1	SANRGADTQY
TRBV6-2/TRBV6-3	TRBJ2-2	TRBD1	ASSQIQGTGSNTGELF
TRBV6-2/TRBV6-3	TRBJ1-5	TRBD1	ASSRQGKQPQH
TRBV6-2/TRBV6-3	TRBJ2-5	TRBD1	ASSSPGQGGQTQY
TRBV6-6	TRBJ2-7	TRBD1	ASRLPGQTSGEQY
TRBV5-4	TRBJ2-7	.	ATQQDSFSEQY
TRBV19	TRBJ2-2	TRBD2	ASTPSGSGRGTGELF
TRBV4-3	TRBJ2-1	.	ASSQEFVHNEQF
TRBV5-6	TRBJ1-1	TRBD1	ASSLVDRGATEAF
TRBV19	TRBJ1-3	.	ASSIGPSTGNTIY
TRBV7-9	TRBJ1-5	.	ASSLGEGGNQPQH
TRBV28	TRBJ2-7	.	ASSSPWVGLPKLTYEQY
TRBV7-9	TRBJ2-5	.	ASSLLLAVGETQY
TRBV11-2	TRBJ2-5	TRBD2	ASRVGTTDKETQY